Presented here are 18 T cell receptor beta chains from one specimen sequenced in a study of blood T cell repertoires in COVID-19. Sequenced by immunoSEQ multiplex PCR; TCRdb stores in-frame clones only, minus some. Among about 130,000 clones listed, around 70% were seen once. The specimen sequenced was peripheral blood. Receptors were obtained from a man aged 60 to 75 with acute or convalescent COVID-19.

The rearrangement uses TRBV24-1 and TRBJ2-3, with 8 nucleotides matching TRBD2. CDR1 and CDR2 from the germline V gene are KGHDR and SFDVKD. Unmatched junction bases numbered 4, after V lost 4 bases and J lost 2 bases. The CDR3 is 15 residues long. CDR3 amino acids: CATSEAAGATDTQYF. The CDR3 bases are TGTGCCACCAGTGAAGCAGCGGGAGCCACAGATACGCAGTATTTT.

The chain combines TRBV28 with TRBJ2-1; 11 nucleotides match TRBD2. V was clipped by 5 bases and J by 5 bases; unmatched bases: 11. Germline-derived CDR1 and CDR2 are MDHEN and SYDVKM. The CDR3 is 17 residues long. Here the CDR3 DNA reads TGTGCCAGCAGTCTGCTTAGCGGGGGGGCTAGTAACAATGAGCAGTTCTTC. Its protein product is CASSLLSGGASNNEQFF.

The J gene is TRBJ2-2, the V gene TRBV7-9; 15 nucleotides agree with TRBD2. The germline gives CDR1 SEHNR, CDR2 FQNEAQ (reference sequence). With V trimmed by 5 bases and J by 4 bases, 8 bases remained unmatched. The CDR3 length is 18 residues. The CDR3 DNA reads TGTGCCAGCAGCCGGACTAGCGGGGGGGCCAGGGGCACCGGGGAGCTGTTTTTT. As protein: CASSRTSGGARGTGELFF.

This chain connects TRBV18 to TRBJ1-1, with unresolved D. V was clipped by 2 bases and J by 1 base, with 8 bases between them. The germline gives CDR1 KGHSH, CDR2 LQKENI. The length of the CDR3 is 14 residues. The CDR3 loop reads CASSPNRANTEAFF. The CDR3 DNA is TGTGCCAGCTCACCAAACAGAGCGAACACTGAAGCTTTCTTT.

The V and J genes are TRBV5-1 and TRBJ2-5; 9 bases are shared with TRBD2. After removal of 2 bases from V and 0 bases from J, the junction contained 11 bases not matched to a gene. Germline CDR1 is SGHRS and CDR2 is YFSETQ. This CDR3 contains 18 residues. CDR3 sequence reads: CASSFQPPSGEYQETQYF. The CDR3 region has the DNA TGCGCCAGCAGCTTCCAACCCCCTAGCGGGGAATACCAAGAGACCCAGTACTTC.

The chain employs TRBV7-9 and TRBJ2-3; TRBD2 matches 10 bases. Germline V lookup: CDR1 SEHNR, CDR2 FQNEAQ (reference sequence). V was pared by 0 bases and J by 4 bases, with 1 base of the junction left unmatched. CDR3 size: 15 residues. This CDR3 is CASSLASGRADTQYF. The CDR3 DNA reads as TGTGCCAGCAGCTTAGCGAGCGGGAGGGCAGATACGCAGTATTTT. The entire variable domain, with the rest obtained from reference TRBV7-9 and TRBJ2-3, is as follows: DTGVSQNPRHKITKRGQNVTFRCDPISEHNRLYWYRQTLGQGPEFLTYFQNEAQLEKSRLLSDRFSAERPKGSFSTLEIQRTEQGDSAMYLCASSLASGRADTQYFGPGTRLTVL.

The chain uses TRBV10-2 and TRBJ2-1; tentative D call: TRBD2 (6 bases). Germline V CDR1 and CDR2: WSHSY, SAAADI. This CDR3 region has 12 residues. Trimming stripped 10 bases from V and 4 bases from J, with 11 bases between. CDR3 coding DNA: TGCGCCACCCGGAGGGAGTACAATGAGCAGTTCTTC. It translates to CATRREYNEQFF.

V gene TRBV6-5 combines with J gene TRBJ2-5; 11 bases line up with TRBD2. V lost 9 bases to trimming and J lost 9 bases; unmatched junction nucleotides: 15. The CDR3 is made up of 15 amino acids. Germline CDR1 is MNHEY and CDR2 is SVGAGI. The DNA for the CDR3 is TGTGCCAGTTCACGCGGGACTAGCGGAGTAGGGGCCCAGTACTTC. It translates to CASSRGTSGVGAQYF.

The V and J genes are TRBV6-5 and TRBJ2-1; 7 bases map to TRBD2. With V trimmed by 5 bases and J by 4 bases, 5 bases remained unmatched. The germline gives CDR1 MNHEY, CDR2 SVGAGI. This CDR3 has 14 amino acids. In DNA, the CDR3 is TGTGCCAGCAGTACCGCTAGCGGATACAATGAGCAGTTCTTC. The encoded protein is CASSTASGYNEQFF.

The chain employs TRBV2 and TRBJ1-1; D remains unclear. V lost 7 bases, J lost 2 bases, and 14 bases lay in between. The CDR3 spans 14 residues. Germline V gives CDR1 SNHLY, CDR2 FYNNEI. The CDR3 DNA reads as TGTGCCAGCACCGTGCGGGCGCCAAACACTGAAGCTTTCTTT. This codes for CASTVRAPNTEAFF.

Here the CDR3 reads CASRAGYGYGYTF. The DNA of the CDR3 is TGTGCCAGCAGAGCAGGGTACGGCTATGGCTACACCTTC. The gene calls are TRBV12-3 or TRBV12-4 and TRBJ1-2, with D possibly TRBD1 on 5 matching bases. V was trimmed by 6 bases and J by 4 bases, leaving 12 bases between them. This CDR3 contains 13 residues.

This clone was detected once. This chain joins TRBV6-6 and TRBJ1-6; D unclear. The germline V gene encodes CDR1 MNHNY and CDR2 SVGAGI (reference sequence). This CDR3 has 16 amino acids. Between the trimmed V and J ends, which lost 0 bases and 7 bases, there was a span of 13 bases. CDR3 bases: TGTGCCAGCAGTTACTCGAGTGGCAGGCCGAATTCACCCCTCCACTTT. Its translation: CASSYSSGRPNSPLHF.

The genes are TRBV9 and TRBJ2-3, with a tentative D call TRBD2 (6 bases). From germline, CDR1 is SGDLS and CDR2 YYNGEE. This CDR3 has 16 residues. V was cut by 3 bases and J by 2 bases, with 16 bases left in between. CDR3 protein: CASSGAVGGSTDTQYF. The CDR3 DNA sequence: TGTGCCAGCAGCGGAGCGGTGGGGGGATCCACAGATACGCAGTATTTT.

This clone showed up just once. The CDR3: CASSESIGRSGRRFF. As DNA, the CDR3 is TGCGCCAGCAGTGAGTCGATCGGCCGCAGCGGGAGACGGTTCTTC. The V call is TRBV10-1, the J call TRBJ2-1; 8 bases are a match to TRBD2. CDR1 and CDR2 from the germline V gene are WNHNN and SYGVQD (reference sequence). The trim removed 0 bases at V and 15 bases at J, leaving 13 bases unmatched. The CDR3 length is 15 residues.

This clone was seen once. V gene TRBV28 combines with J gene TRBJ1-1; D is undetermined. The CDR3 consists of 14 residues. Germline assignment: CDR1 MDHEN and CDR2 SYDVKM. V dropped 1 base and J dropped 1 base, with 7 bases sitting between them. CDR3 coding DNA: TGTGCCAGCAGTTTATTGGCGGGGAACACTGAAGCTTTCTTT. Its translation is CASSLLAGNTEAFF. Drawing the rest from reference TRBV28 and TRBJ1-1, the complete variable domain is DVKVTQSSRYLVKRTGEKVFLECVQDMDHENMFWYRQDPGLGLRLIYFSYDVKMKEKGDIPEGYSVSREKKERFSLILESASTNQTSMYLCASSLLAGNTEAFFGQGTRLTVV.

The gene calls are TRBV7-9 and TRBJ2-3; D ambiguous. The V gene's germline CDR1 is SEHNR and CDR2 FQNEAQ (reference sequence). V lost 4 bases to trimming and J lost 0 bases, with 5 bases between them. This CDR3 contains 13 residues. The CDR3, as DNA: TGTGCCAGCAGCTATAGTAGCACAGATACGCAGTATTTT. Residues: CASSYSSTDTQYF.

This sequence joins TRBV2 and TRBJ1-6; D gene ambiguous. Germline V gives CDR1 SNHLY, CDR2 FYNNEI. This CDR3 comprises 12 residues. V lost 4 bases and J lost 10, with 8 bases in between. The CDR3 DNA is TGTGCCAGCAGTGCGGAGTCCTCACCCCTCCACTTT. It specifies CASSAESSPLHF.

This clone came up a few times. This sequence joins TRBV29-1 and TRBJ1-4; D not certain. This CDR3 contains 13 residues. V was clipped by 4 bases and J by 3 bases, with 9 bases between them. In germline, CDR1 is SQVTM, CDR2 ANQGSEA. CDR3 residues: CSVGGGANEKLFF. CDR3 coding DNA: TGCAGCGTTGGCGGAGGTGCTAATGAAAAACTGTTTTTT.